This T cell receptor (beta chain) originates from a study of T cells in Graves' hyperthyroidism and ophthalmopathy. Reasons for excluding patients were uncontrolled infection, other autoimmune disease, pregnancy or lactation. CDR1 is DFQATT and CDR2 is SNEGSKA in the germline V gene (reference sequence). V was trimmed by 1 base and J by 5 bases, leaving 14 bases between them. The CDR3 spans 14 residues. This clonotype showed up many times. TCR beta CDR3 regions were amplified from RNA transcripts. Primed by the HTBI set, a first-round RT-PCR was run on the TCR CDR3. TCRdb processed the multiplex PCR reads anew with MiXCR; each CDR3 protein has one entry. The table includes around 580,000 distinct CDR3 sequences, approximately 15% detected once.

The TCR originated in a woman aged 18-29 years with Graves' hyperthyroidism. The chain joins TRBV20-1 to TRBJ1-1, with D tentatively TRBD1 (6 bases). Sequencing was carried out using blood. The CDR3 DNA sequence: TGCAGTGCTAGAGGATCACAGGGAGAGACTGAAGCTTTCTTT. Translation gives CSARGSQGETEAFF.